This entry lists 32 T cell receptor beta chains sequenced from one sample in a study of T cell responses to AZD1222 COVID-19 vaccine. Data came from immunoSEQ multiplex PCR; TCRdb stores just in-frame clones and leaves some out. In the table there are 90,000 to 150,000 clones, around 87% of which are singletons. The specimen comprised peripheral blood, sampled on day 0 of AZD1222 vaccination. All receptors derive from an adult in good health.

This clone showed up just once. The rearrangement joins TRBV25-1 to TRBJ1-3; no definite D call. Trimming pared 1 base from V and 0 bases from J, leaving 10 bases between. This CDR3 has 16 amino acids. CDR1 and CDR2 (germline): MGHDK, SYGVNS. The CDR3 loop is CASSEFSGPSGNTIYF. The CDR3 nucleotides read TGTGCCAGCAGTGAATTCTCCGGGCCCTCTGGAAACACCATATATTTT.

The gene calls are TRBV7-8 and TRBJ2-1; D might be TRBD2 (5 bases). Germline lookup yields CDR1 SGHVS and CDR2 FQNEAQ. The ends were cut back, 2 bases at V and 0 bases at J, with 17 bases in the middle. This CDR3 contains 18 residues. The CDR3 DNA sequence: TGTGCCAGCAGCTTAAGGAGTGGGAGCATATACTCCTACAATGAGCAGTTCTTC. Amino acids: CASSLRSGSIYSYNEQFF.

In its sample, this clone was seen once. The chain employs TRBV6-6 and TRBJ2-7; D may match TRBD1 or TRBD2 (5 bases each). The V end was cut by 2 bases, the J end by 7 bases, with 18 bases between. Germline CDR1 reads MNHNY; CDR2 reads SVGAGI (reference sequence). This CDR3 has 15 residues. CDR3: CASSYGDRDGWEQYF. The CDR3 DNA sequence: TGTGCCAGCAGTTACGGGGACCGGGACGGCTGGGAGCAGTACTTC.

The chain combines TRBV5-1 with TRBJ1-2, with TRBD1 matching over 12 bases. The ends lost 4 bases at V and 4 bases at J; junction bases unmatched: 2. CDR3 length equals 14 residues. CDR1 SGHRS and CDR2 YFSETQ come from the germline V gene. This chain's CDR3 is CASSTGQGAYGYTF. Written as DNA, the CDR3 is TGCGCCAGCAGCACGGGACAGGGGGCCTATGGCTACACCTTC.

J is TRBJ1-4 and V is TRBV5-1, with TRBD1 matching 8 bases. The germline gives CDR1 SGHRS, CDR2 YFSETQ. J lost 8 bases, V lost 2 bases, and 5 bases had no gene match. The CDR3 covers 14 residues. In DNA form, the CDR3 reads TGCGCCAGCAGCTTTCAGGGGGCTGGCGAAAAACTGTTTTTT. It specifies CASSFQGAGEKLFF.

In DNA form, the CDR3 reads TGTGCCAGCAGCTTACTCGGGGGGGCGACGAATGAGCAGTTCTTC. The encoded protein is CASSLLGGATNEQFF. This chain connects TRBV7-2 to TRBJ2-1, with 8 bases matching TRBD2. The length of the CDR3 is 15 residues. The germline gives CDR1 SGHTA, CDR2 FQGNSA. The J segment lost 7 bases and the V segment lost 2 bases, leaving 7 bases of the junction unmatched. Supplemented by reference TRBV7-2 and TRBJ2-1, the full variable domain reads GAGVSQSPSNKVTEKGKDVELRCDPISGHTALYWYRQSLGQGLEFLIYFQGNSAPDKSGLPSDRFSAERTGGSVSTLTIQRTQQEDSAVYLCASSLLGGATNEQFFGPGTRLTVL.

This clone was detected once. J is TRBJ1-2 and V is TRBV7-9; 8 bases line up with TRBD1. CDR3 length: 15 amino acids. V shed 1 base, J shed 8 bases, and the junction held 9 bases outside the gene matches. From germline, CDR1 is SEHNR and CDR2 FQNEAQ (reference sequence). CDR3 in amino acids: CASSLGGRGPWGYTF. DNA of the CDR3: TGTGCCAGCAGCTTAGGCGGCAGGGGGCCGTGGGGCTACACCTTC.

The chain couples TRBV19 to TRBJ2-3; 7 bases fit TRBD2. The CDR3 loop spans 15 amino acids. Germline V gives CDR1 LNHDA, CDR2 SQIVND (reference sequence). V was clipped by 9 bases and J by 4 bases; unmatched bases: 13. In DNA, the CDR3 is TGTGCCAGCGCCGGGGCGGGGAGGGGCGCAGATACGCAGTATTTT. It encodes CASAGAGRGADTQYF.

The rearrangement uses TRBV4-1 and TRBJ1-5; D is possibly TRBD1 (5 bases). Germline V lookup: CDR1 MGHRA, CDR2 YSYEKL. The CDR3 sequence is 18 residues long. Trimming stripped 1 base from V and 3 bases from J, with 19 bases between. The CDR3 nucleotides read TGCGCCAGCAGCCAAGGGTTTCAGGGTAAGGTAATCAATCAGCCCCAGCATTTT. This sequence encodes CASSQGFQGKVINQPQHF.

This clone has more than one count but fewer than ten. The V call is TRBV9, the J call TRBJ1-2; D not certain. The germline V gene has CDR1 SGDLS and CDR2 YYNGEE. CDR3 length: 14 residues. Trimming removed 4 bases from V and 8 bases from J, with 18 bases in between. Written as DNA, the CDR3 is TGTGCCAGCAGCTCCCAACGGGGTCTGGGGGGCTACACCTTC. This gives the protein CASSSQRGLGGYTF.

V gene TRBV14 combines with J gene TRBJ2-2; D unresolved. The germline V and J ends were trimmed by 3 bases and 4 bases, with 6 bases remaining between them. The CDR3 is made up of 13 amino acids. In germline, CDR1 is SGHDN, CDR2 FVKESK. CDR3 sequence: CASSQLGTGELFF. For the CDR3, the DNA is TGTGCCAGCAGCCAGCTAGGCACCGGGGAGCTGTTTTTT.

The chain has TRBV27 and TRBJ1-2; D perhaps matches TRBD1 (5 bases). Germline V gene data show CDR1 as MNHEY and CDR2 as SMNVEV (reference sequence). CDR3 size: 17 residues. V shed 4 bases and J shed 4 bases, with 22 bases lying between them. In nucleotides, the CDR3 is TGTGCCAGCAGTTCACAGGCCCGACAGTGGAACTTCTATGGCTACACCTTC. Its translation is CASSSQARQWNFYGYTF.

The V call is TRBV4-2, the J call TRBJ2-1; possible D gene TRBD1, 7 bases. Germline lookup yields CDR1 LGHNA and CDR2 YNFKEQ. V was cut by 1 base and J by 3 bases, with 13 bases left in between. The CDR3 is made up of 16 amino acids. CDR3 nucleotides: TGTGCCAGCAGCCAAGGGAGGGGGCCTAGCTACAATGAGCAGTTCTTC. Amino acids: CASSQGRGPSYNEQFF.

This chain uses TRBV7-8 with TRBJ1-1; 7 bases map to TRBD1. Per the germline V gene, CDR1 is SGHVS and CDR2 is FQNEAQ. This CDR3 region has 17 residues. The V and J ends lost 4 bases and 0 bases, in that order; junction bases with no gene match: 11. CDR3 amino acids: CASSSTGMVLVNTEAFF. For the CDR3, the DNA is TGTGCCAGCAGCTCGACAGGGATGGTTTTGGTGAACACTGAAGCTTTCTTT.

Written as DNA, the CDR3 is TGTGCCTGGAGTGTAAGGAGGGGGCAGATCGCTGAAGCTTTCTTT. Translated, it gives CAWSVRRGQIAEAFF. The chain has TRBV30 and TRBJ1-1; 7 bases map to TRBD1. Germline CDR1 reads GTSNPN; CDR2 reads SVGIG (reference sequence). Trimming at V came to 0 bases and at J to 6 bases, leaving 10 bases not matched to a gene. This CDR3 spans 15 amino acids.

The gene calls are TRBV5-1 and TRBJ1-2, with D perhaps matching TRBD1 (5 bases). The germline CDR1 and CDR2 sequences are SGHRS and YFSETQ. Deletions cut 8 bases from V and 6 bases from J, with 11 bases between. The CDR3 covers 11 residues. The CDR3 DNA reads TGCGCCAGTGACAGTGGTAATGGCTACACCTTC. Translated, it gives CASDSGNGYTF. The full variable domain, its missing parts supplied by reference TRBV5-1 and TRBJ1-2, is KAGVTQTPRYLIKTRGQQVTLSCSPISGHRSVSWYQQTPGQGLQFLFEYFSETQRNKGNFPGRFSGRQFSNSRSEMNVSTLELGDSALYLCASDSGNGYTFGSGTRLTVV.

The chain employs TRBV5-5 and TRBJ2-7, with 8 bases fitting TRBD1. This CDR3 has 14 amino acids. V lost 5 bases and J lost 1; bases outside the gene matches: 5. Germline V CDR1 and CDR2: SGHKS, YYEKEE (reference sequence). The CDR3 region is CASSSDRGSYEQYF. The CDR3 DNA reads as TGTGCCAGCAGTTCTGACAGGGGATCCTACGAGCAGTACTTC.

The CDR3 protein is CASSEGTSGQETQYF. The CDR3 nucleotides are TGCGCCAGCAGTGAGGGGACTAGCGGCCAAGAGACCCAGTACTTC. The chain couples TRBV10-1 to TRBJ2-5, with 11 bases aligning to TRBD2. The CDR3 covers 15 residues. The J segment lost 1 base and the V segment lost 2 bases, leaving 0 bases of the junction unmatched. Germline lookup yields CDR1 WNHNN and CDR2 SYGVQD (reference sequence).

As for this clone: At one boundary the junction diverges from the germline segment, which might be a read error. This chain uses TRBV14 with TRBJ1-1; D gene unclear. Germline V gene lookup returns CDR1 SGHDN and CDR2 FVKESK. There are 13 residues in the CDR3. As DNA, the CDR3 is TGTGCCAGCAGCCCCGCGCCCGGCCATGCACCCCAATTT. It specifies CASSPAPGHAPQF.

This clone was counted only a few times. J is TRBJ2-3 and V is TRBV3-1 (or the pseudogene TRBV3-2); 12 bases are shared with TRBD1. The CDR3 runs to 16 residues. V was pared by 1 base and J by 9 bases, with 8 bases of the junction left unmatched. CDR1 is LGHDT and CDR2 is YNNKEL in the germline V gene (reference sequence). The CDR3 DNA reads TGTGCCAGCAGCCAAGTTGGGACAGGGGGCGCGTCCACGCAGTATTTT. Protein sequence: CASSQVGTGGASTQYF.

The chain recombines TRBV13 with TRBJ1-1; no reliable D call. Per the germline V gene, CDR1 is PRHDT and CDR2 is FYEKMQ (reference sequence). This CDR3 contains 15 residues. Trimming left V 8 bases short and J 0 bases short, with 16 bases between. The CDR3 is CASEGKGMMNTEAFF. The CDR3, as DNA: TGTGCCAGCGAGGGCAAAGGGATGATGAACACTGAAGCTTTCTTT.

The chain links TRBV21-1 to TRBJ2-7. TRBV21-1 is a recognized pseudogene. The CDR3 runs to 15 residues. CDR3 sequence reads: CASTPRVGKPYEQYF. CDR3 sequence (DNA): TGTGCCAGCACCCCCCGGGTGGGGAAACCCTACGAGCAGTACTTC.

The chain uses TRBV5-1 and TRBJ1-4, with 8 positions matching TRBD1. The V gene end was trimmed by 5 bases and the J gene end by 3 bases; junction bases not matched to a gene: 9. Germline CDR1 reads SGHRS; CDR2 reads YFSETQ. This CDR3 has 16 amino acids. CDR3 DNA sequence: TGCGCCAGCAGTTCGCAACCGGGACAGGCTAATGAAAAACTGTTTTTT. Protein: CASSSQPGQANEKLFF.

The chain couples TRBV2 to TRBJ1-5, with 9 bases that match TRBD1. Unmatched junction bases numbered 5, after V lost 8 bases and J lost 3 bases. This CDR3 region has 14 residues. Germline V gene data show CDR1 as SNHLY and CDR2 as FYNNEI. The CDR3 DNA reads TGTGCCAGCGGGGACAGGGAGGTCAATCAGCCCCAGCATTTT. Protein product: CASGDREVNQPQHF.

The V and J genes are TRBV27 and TRBJ2-3, with TRBD2 matching 9 bases. Germline CDR1 reads MNHEY; CDR2 reads SMNVEV (reference sequence). The CDR3 spans 17 residues. The trim removed 7 bases at V and 5 bases at J, leaving 16 bases unmatched. The CDR3 protein is CASIWRGAGGQEDTQYF. DNA for the CDR3: TGTGCCAGCATCTGGCGGGGTGCGGGGGGGCAAGAAGATACGCAGTATTTT.

This sequence joins TRBV7-8 and TRBJ1-3, with D tentatively TRBD1 (5 bases). The V end was cut by 7 bases, the J end by 2 bases, with 12 bases between. The germline CDR1 and CDR2 sequences are SGHVS and FQNEAQ. This CDR3 is built from 14 residues. The CDR3 sequence: CASTKRGAGNTIYF. CDR3 DNA: TGTGCCAGCACCAAAAGAGGGGCTGGAAACACCATATATTTT.

V gene TRBV24-1 combines with J gene TRBJ1-5; tentatively, D is TRBD1 (5 bases). V dropped 7 bases and J dropped 0 bases, with 12 bases sitting between them. Germline lookup yields CDR1 KGHDR and CDR2 SFDVKD. The CDR3 length is 15 residues. DNA for the CDR3: TGTGCCACCAGCGGGACGCAGCATAGCAATCAGCCCCAGCATTTT. It encodes CATSGTQHSNQPQHF.

This clone was observed once. The rearrangement uses TRBV5-1 and TRBJ1-4, with 11 bases lining up with TRBD1. The J segment lost 8 bases and the V segment lost 1 base, leaving 4 bases of the junction unmatched. This CDR3 contains 15 residues. Germline lookup yields CDR1 SGHRS and CDR2 YFSETQ. In DNA, the CDR3 is TGCGCCAGCAGCTTGCTGGGACAGGGGGTCGAAAAACTGTTTTTT. It codes for CASSLLGQGVEKLFF.

The chain employs TRBV6-1 and TRBJ1-3; D gene unclear. Germline CDR1 and CDR2: MNHNS and SASEGT. The V end lost 0 bases, the J end lost 4 bases, and 16 bases lay between the germline ends. This CDR3 contains 17 residues. The CDR3, as DNA: TGTGCCAGCAGTGAAGCGGGGTTAGGGATGTCAGGAAACACCATATATTTT. It yields the protein CASSEAGLGMSGNTIYF.

This rearrangement joins TRBV6-2 or TRBV6-3 to TRBJ1-5; perhaps TRBD1 as D (6 bases). V lost 2 bases and J lost 0, with 8 bases in between. The CDR3 extends over 15 amino acids. Germline V gene data show CDR1 as MNHEY and CDR2 as SVGEGT. The CDR3 DNA reads TGTGCCAGCAGTTACCAGGGGTATAGCAATCAGCCCCAGCATTTT. Translated, it gives CASSYQGYSNQPQHF.

The chain couples TRBV9 to TRBJ2-1; D remains ambiguous. CDR1 is SGDLS, CDR2 YYNGEE, per germline. Trimming removed 5 bases from V and 7 bases from J, with 13 bases in between. The CDR3 spans 13 residues. CDR3 amino acids: CASRPNGQNEQFF. The CDR3 DNA sequence: TGTGCCAGCAGACCCAATGGCCAAAATGAGCAGTTCTTC.

The CDR3 protein is CASSQAVGSQETQYF. In nucleotides, the CDR3 is TGTGCCAGCAGCCAGGCCGTTGGGAGCCAAGAGACCCAGTACTTC. The chain is built from TRBV14 and TRBJ2-5; D is possibly TRBD2 (5 bases). Per the germline V gene, CDR1 is SGHDN and CDR2 is FVKESK. The V gene lost 3 bases and the J gene lost 1 base, with 12 bases spanning the gap. The CDR3 consists of 15 residues. Based on the CDR3 plus reference TRBV14 and TRBJ2-5, the full variable domain is EAGVTQFPSHSVIEKGQTVTLRCDPISGHDNLYWYRRVMGKEIKFLLHFVKESKQDESGMPNNRFLAERTGGTYSTLKVQPAELEDSGVYFCASSQAVGSQETQYFGPGTRLLVL.